This T cell receptor (beta chain) was found in a study of CD8 T cells in ankylosing spondylitis. Whole-study results and caveats: Roughly eight highly homologous variants formed a TCR beta motif that appeared characteristic of ankylosing spondylitis blood.

The authors made TCR beta libraries by quantitative 5'-RACE with molecular barcodes. MiXCR was run by TCRdb on the 5' RACE reads, yielding one entry per CDR3 protein. In the table there are about 750,000 distinct CDR3 sequences, around 17% of which are singletons. A remark on this clonotype: Its antigen is undetermined.

The receptor was derived from a male donor with ankylosing spondylitis. Material for sequencing was blood, either unsorted or a sorted T cell fraction (not recorded which).

CDR3 sequence (DNA): TGCAGCGCCATCGGACAGGGGGCTCAAGGCTACACCTTC. It is translated as CSAIGQGAQGYTF. The chain combines TRBV29-1 with TRBJ1-2, with 11 nucleotides matching TRBD1. The V gene's germline CDR1 is SQVTM and CDR2 ANQGSEA. The CDR3 contains 13 residues. V lost 7 bases, J lost 8 bases, and 9 bases stayed unmatched. The full variable domain, in which reference TRBV29-1 and TRBJ1-2 provide the parts outside the CDR3, is SAVISQKPSRDICQRGTSLTIQCQVDSQVTMMFWYRQQPGQSLTLIATANQGSEATYESGFVIDKFPISRPNLTFSTLTVSNMSPEDSSIYLCSAIGQGAQGYTFGSGTRLTVV.